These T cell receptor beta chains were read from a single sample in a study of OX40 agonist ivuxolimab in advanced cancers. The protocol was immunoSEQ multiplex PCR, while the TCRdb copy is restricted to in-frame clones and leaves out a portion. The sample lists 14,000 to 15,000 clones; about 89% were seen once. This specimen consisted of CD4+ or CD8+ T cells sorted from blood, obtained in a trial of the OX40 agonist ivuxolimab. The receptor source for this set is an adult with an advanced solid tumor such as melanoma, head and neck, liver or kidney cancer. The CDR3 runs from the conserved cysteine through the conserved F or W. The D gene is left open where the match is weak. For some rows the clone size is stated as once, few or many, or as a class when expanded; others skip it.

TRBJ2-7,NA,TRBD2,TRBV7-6,CASSSVAGGEYEQYF,TGTGCCAGCAGCTCGGTAGCGGGAGGGGAATACGAGCAGTACTTC
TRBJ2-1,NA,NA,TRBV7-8,CASTVGGSYNEQFF,TGTGCCAGCACTGTAGGGGGTTCCTACAATGAGCAGTTCTTC
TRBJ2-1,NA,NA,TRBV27,CASSTRSGEQFF,TGTGCCAGCAGTACTCGGTCGGGTGAGCAGTTCTTC
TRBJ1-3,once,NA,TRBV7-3,CASSLGGSSGNTIYF,TGTGCCAGCAGCTTAGGGGGCAGCTCTGGAAACACCATATATTTT
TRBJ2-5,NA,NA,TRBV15,CATSSGNQETQYF,TGTGCCACCAGCAGCGGCAACCAAGAGACCCAGTACTTC
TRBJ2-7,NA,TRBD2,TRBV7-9,CASSYQGTSGRDEQYF,TGTGCCAGCAGCTATCAGGGGACTAGCGGGCGGGACGAGCAGTACTTC
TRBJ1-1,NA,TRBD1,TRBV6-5,CASRGDSMNTEAFF,TGTGCCAGCAGGGGGGACAGTATGAACACTGAAGCTTTCTTT
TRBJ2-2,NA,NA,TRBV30,CAWSAGINGELFF,TGTGCCTGGAGTGCAGGGATTAACGGGGAGCTGTTTTTT
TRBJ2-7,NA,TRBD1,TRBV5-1,CASSLGGQGYEQYF,TGCGCCAGCAGCTTAGGAGGACAGGGCTACGAGCAGTACTTC
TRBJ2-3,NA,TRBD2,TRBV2,CASEEGLEISDTQYF,TGTGCCAGTGAAGAAGGACTAGAGATATCAGATACGCAGTATTTT
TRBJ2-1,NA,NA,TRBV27,CASSPPDGVHEQFF,TGTGCCAGCAGTCCCCCGGACGGGGTACATGAGCAGTTCTTC
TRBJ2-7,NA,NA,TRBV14,CASSPSTTYEQYF,TGTGCCAGCAGCCCATCAACAACCTACGAGCAGTACTTC
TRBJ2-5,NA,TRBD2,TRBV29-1,CSVEDLASGEQETQYF,TGCAGCGTTGAAGACTTGGCTAGCGGAGAACAAGAGACCCAGTACTTC
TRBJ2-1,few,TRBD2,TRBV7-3,CASSLMTGGITEQFF,TGTGCCAGCAGCTTAATGACGGGAGGAATCACTGAGCAGTTCTTC
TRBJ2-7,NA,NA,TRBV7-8,CASSLGVMGPYEQYF,TGTGCCAGCAGCTTAGGAGTGATGGGCCCTTACGAGCAGTACTTC
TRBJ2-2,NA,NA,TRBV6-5,CASSYSPNTGELFF,TGTGCCAGCAGTTACTCTCCGAACACCGGGGAGCTGTTTTTT
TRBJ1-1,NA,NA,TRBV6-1,CASSDPTNTEAFF,TGTGCCAGCAGTGATCCCACCAACACTGAAGCTTTCTTT
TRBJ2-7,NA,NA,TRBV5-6,CASRVGGDDYSYEQYF,TGTGCCAGCAGAGTAGGAGGGGACGATTACTCCTACGAGCAGTACTTC
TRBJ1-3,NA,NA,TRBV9,CASSDQFDSGNTIYF,TGTGCCAGCAGCGACCAGTTTGATTCTGGAAACACCATATATTTT
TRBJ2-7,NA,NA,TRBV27,CASSIGQPYEQYF,TGTGCCAGCAGTATCGGACAGCCCTACGAGCAGTACTTC
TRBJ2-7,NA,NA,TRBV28,CASSFAAYEQYF,TGTGCCAGCAGTTTCGCCGCCTACGAGCAGTACTTC
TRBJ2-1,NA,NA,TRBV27,CASSLSKGLEYNEQFF,TGTGCCAGCAGTTTATCTAAAGGGCTAGAGTACAATGAGCAGTTCTTC